This T cell receptor beta chain was identified during a study of blood T cell repertoires in COVID-19. Study in general: Acute and convalescent COVID-19 specimens originated in the United States, Italy and Spain. The analysed material was cDNA or gDNA that came from T cells, B-cell-depleted T cells, or PBMCs.

Germline V CDR1 and CDR2: SQVTM, ANQGSEA. Trimming shortened V by 3 bases and J by 0 bases, and 9 bases separated the two germline ends. This CDR3 contains 14 residues. Original data processing: From reference gene primer amplification, estimates of nucleated cell counts were derived. Using immunoSEQ multiplex PCR, the repertoire was profiled, and TCRdb retains in-frame clones only, with some absent. V and J calls and clone size are those listed in that table; D and trimming were worked out from the DNA. The data hold 280,000 or so clones, with 85% observed a single time. Sequenced input: peripheral blood. J is TRBJ2-1 and V is TRBV29-1; D may be TRBD2 (6 bases). This TCR derives from a human donor in a cohort sampled during active COVID-19. The DNA for the CDR3 is TGCAGCGTTGAGGCGGGAAGCTCCTACAATGAGCAGTTCTTC. Its protein product is CSVEAGSSYNEQFF.